The clone carrying this TCR beta chain was seen only once. A much larger clone lies a single base off, so this may be a read error. These data are taken from a study of tumor and adjacent non-tumor tissue in lung cancer. No cell sorting was done before RNA was extracted from the tissue. This non-tumor lung sample came from over 3 cm beyond the tumor edge. Three rounds of nested PCR, following a modified ARM-PCR protocol, produced the TCRbeta library. One entry per CDR3 protein results from TCRdb running MiXCR on the multiplex PCR reads. The table lists 100,000 or so distinct CDR3 sequences, approximately 65% of them singletons, with roughly 18% in the top ten. The CDR3 length is 14 residues. Per the germline V gene, CDR1 is SGHNT and CDR2 is YYREEE (reference sequence). The V and J ends lost 2 bases and 5 bases, in that order; junction bases with no gene match: 5.

This sequence was found in a young man with non-small cell lung cancer. This rearrangement joins TRBV5-4 to TRBJ2-5; 8 bases align to TRBD2. The sequenced sample consisted of distant non-tumor lung tissue. This chain's CDR3 is CASSFTSGRETQYF. The CDR3 nucleotides are TGTGCCAGCAGCTTTACTAGCGGACGGGAGACCCAGTACTTC.